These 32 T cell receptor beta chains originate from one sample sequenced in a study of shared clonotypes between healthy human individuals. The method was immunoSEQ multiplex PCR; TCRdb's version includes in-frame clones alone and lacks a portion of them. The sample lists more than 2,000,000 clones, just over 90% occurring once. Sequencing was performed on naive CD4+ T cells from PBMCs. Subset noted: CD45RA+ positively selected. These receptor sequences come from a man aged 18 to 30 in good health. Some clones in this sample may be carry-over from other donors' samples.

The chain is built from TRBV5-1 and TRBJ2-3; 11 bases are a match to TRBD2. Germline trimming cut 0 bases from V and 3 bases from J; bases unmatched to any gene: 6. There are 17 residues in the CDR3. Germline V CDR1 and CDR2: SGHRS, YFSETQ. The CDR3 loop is CASSLDGSGRETDTQYF. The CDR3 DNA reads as TGCGCCAGCAGCTTGGATGGTAGCGGGAGGGAAACAGATACGCAGTATTTT.

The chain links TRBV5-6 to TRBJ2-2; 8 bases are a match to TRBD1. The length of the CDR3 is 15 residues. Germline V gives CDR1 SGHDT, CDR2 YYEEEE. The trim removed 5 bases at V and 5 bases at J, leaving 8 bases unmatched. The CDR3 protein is CASRPGGQSTGELFF. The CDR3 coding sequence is TGTGCCAGCAGACCAGGGGGCCAGTCTACCGGGGAGCTGTTTTTT.

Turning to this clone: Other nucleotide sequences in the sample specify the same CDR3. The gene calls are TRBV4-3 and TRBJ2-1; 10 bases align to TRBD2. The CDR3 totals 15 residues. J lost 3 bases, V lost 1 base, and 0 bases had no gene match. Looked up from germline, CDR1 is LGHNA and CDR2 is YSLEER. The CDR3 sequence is CASSQGTSGYNEQFF. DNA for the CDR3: TGCGCCAGCAGCCAAGGGACTAGCGGCTACAATGAGCAGTTCTTC.

The CDR3 sequence: CASSEIVGESLEQYF. The CDR3 DNA sequence: TGTGCCAGCAGTGAAATTGTCGGGGAGTCCCTTGAGCAGTACTTC. The rearrangement uses TRBV6-1 and TRBJ2-7, with a tentative D call TRBD2 (5 bases). The V and J ends lost 2 bases and 7 bases respectively, with 18 bases between them. The CDR3 is 15 residues long. Germline CDR1 MNHNS, CDR2 SASEGT.

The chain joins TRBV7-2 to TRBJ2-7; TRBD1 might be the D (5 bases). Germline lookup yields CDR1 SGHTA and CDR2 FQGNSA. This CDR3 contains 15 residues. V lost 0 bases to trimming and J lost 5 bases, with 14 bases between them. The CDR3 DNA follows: TGTGCCAGCAGCTTAGCCGTAGGGGCTGGGAACGAGCAGTACTTC. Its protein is CASSLAVGAGNEQYF.

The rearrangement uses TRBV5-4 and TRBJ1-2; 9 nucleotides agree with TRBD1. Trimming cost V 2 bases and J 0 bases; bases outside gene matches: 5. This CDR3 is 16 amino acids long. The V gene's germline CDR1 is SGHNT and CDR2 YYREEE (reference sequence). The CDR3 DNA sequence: TGTGCCAGCAGCTTAATGACAGGGGGAGCTAACTATGGCTACACCTTC. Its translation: CASSLMTGGANYGYTF.

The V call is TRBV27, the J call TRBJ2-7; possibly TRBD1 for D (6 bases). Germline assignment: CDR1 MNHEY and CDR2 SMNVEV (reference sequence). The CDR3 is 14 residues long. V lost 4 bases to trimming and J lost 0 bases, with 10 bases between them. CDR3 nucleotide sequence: TGTGCCAGCAGTTCCATGACAGGCTCCTACGAGCAGTACTTC. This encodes CASSSMTGSYEQYF.

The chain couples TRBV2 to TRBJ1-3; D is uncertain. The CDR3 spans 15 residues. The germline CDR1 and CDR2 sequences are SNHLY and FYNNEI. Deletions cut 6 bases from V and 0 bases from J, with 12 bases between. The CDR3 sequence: CASSLQQPSGNTIYF. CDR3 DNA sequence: TGTGCCAGCAGCCTACAGCAACCCTCTGGAAACACCATATATTTT. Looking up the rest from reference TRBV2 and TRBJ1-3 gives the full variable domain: EPEVTQTPSHQVTQMGQEVILRCVPISNHLYFYWYRQILGQKVEFLVSFYNNEISEKSEIFDDQFSVERPDGSNFTLKIRSTKLEDSAMYFCASSLQQPSGNTIYFGEGSWLTVV.

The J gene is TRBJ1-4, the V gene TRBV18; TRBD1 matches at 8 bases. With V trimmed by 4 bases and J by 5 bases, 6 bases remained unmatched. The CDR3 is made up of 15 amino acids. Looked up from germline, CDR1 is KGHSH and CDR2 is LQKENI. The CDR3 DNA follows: TGTGCCAGCTCACGTCGACAGGGGAAGAATGAAAAACTGTTTTTT. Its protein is CASSRRQGKNEKLFF.

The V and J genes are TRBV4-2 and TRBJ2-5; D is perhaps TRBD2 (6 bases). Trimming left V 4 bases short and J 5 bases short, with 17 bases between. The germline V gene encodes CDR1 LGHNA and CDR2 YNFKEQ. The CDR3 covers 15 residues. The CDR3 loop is CASSRPGEGRETQYF. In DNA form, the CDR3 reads TGTGCCAGCAGCCGGCCGGGAGAGGGAAGGGAGACCCAGTACTTC.

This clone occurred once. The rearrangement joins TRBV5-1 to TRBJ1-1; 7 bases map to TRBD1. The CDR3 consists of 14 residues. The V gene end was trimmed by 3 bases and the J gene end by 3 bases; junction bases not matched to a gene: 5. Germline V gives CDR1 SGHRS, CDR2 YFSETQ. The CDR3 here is CASSSGQAYTEAFF. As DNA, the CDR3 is TGCGCCAGCAGCTCCGGACAGGCTTACACTGAAGCTTTCTTT.

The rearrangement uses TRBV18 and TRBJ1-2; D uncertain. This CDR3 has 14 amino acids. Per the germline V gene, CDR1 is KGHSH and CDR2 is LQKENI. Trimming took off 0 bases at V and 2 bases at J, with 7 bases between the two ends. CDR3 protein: CASSPPNLNYGYTF. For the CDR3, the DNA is TGTGCCAGCTCACCACCGAATCTAAACTATGGCTACACCTTC.

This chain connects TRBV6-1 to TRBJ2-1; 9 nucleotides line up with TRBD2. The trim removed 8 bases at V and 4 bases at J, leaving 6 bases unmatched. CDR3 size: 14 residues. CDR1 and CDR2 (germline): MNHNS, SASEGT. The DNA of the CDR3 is TGTGCCAGCGGGGGACTAGCCGATTACAATGAGCAGTTCTTC. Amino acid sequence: CASGGLADYNEQFF.

DNA of the CDR3: TGTGCCAGCAGCTTGGTACAGATTACAGATACGCAGTATTTT. This translates into CASSLVQITDTQYF. The chain carries TRBV5-4 and TRBJ2-3; no reliable D call. Germline V gene lookup returns CDR1 SGHNT and CDR2 YYREEE (reference sequence). CDR3 length: 14 residues. Trimming removed 0 bases at V and 3 bases at J, with 8 bases between.

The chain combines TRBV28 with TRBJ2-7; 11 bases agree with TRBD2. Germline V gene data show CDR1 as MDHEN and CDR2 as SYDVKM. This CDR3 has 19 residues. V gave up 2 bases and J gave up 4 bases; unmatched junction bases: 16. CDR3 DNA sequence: TGTGCCAGCAGTTTACTGGAACTTAGCGGGAGGGCCTTTCTATACGAGCAGTACTTC. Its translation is CASSLLELSGRAFLYEQYF.

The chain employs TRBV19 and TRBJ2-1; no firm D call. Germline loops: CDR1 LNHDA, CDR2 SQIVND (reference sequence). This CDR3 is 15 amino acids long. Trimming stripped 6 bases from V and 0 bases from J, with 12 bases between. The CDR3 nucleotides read TGTGCCAGTAGCCCCCTTGGAAGCTCCTACAATGAGCAGTTCTTC. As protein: CASSPLGSSYNEQFF.

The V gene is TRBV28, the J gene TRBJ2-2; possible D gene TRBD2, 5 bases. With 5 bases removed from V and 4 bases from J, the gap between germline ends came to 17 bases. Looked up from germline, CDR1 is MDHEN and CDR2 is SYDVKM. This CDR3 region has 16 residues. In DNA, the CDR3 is TGTGCCAGCAGTCCAGCCAGCAGCGGCGGCACCGGGGAGCTGTTTTTT. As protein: CASSPASSGGTGELFF.

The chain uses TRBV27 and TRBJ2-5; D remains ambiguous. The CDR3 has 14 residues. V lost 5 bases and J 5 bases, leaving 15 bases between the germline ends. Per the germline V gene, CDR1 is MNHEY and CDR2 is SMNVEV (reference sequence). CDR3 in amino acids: CASSGLRSGETQYF. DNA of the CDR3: TGTGCCAGCAGTGGTCTACGCAGTGGGGAGACCCAGTACTTC.

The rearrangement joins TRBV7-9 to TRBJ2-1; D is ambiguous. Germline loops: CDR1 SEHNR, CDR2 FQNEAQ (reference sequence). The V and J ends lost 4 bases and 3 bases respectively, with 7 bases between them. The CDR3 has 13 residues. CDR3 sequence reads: CASSSDLYNEQFF. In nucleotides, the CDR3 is TGTGCCAGCAGCTCGGACCTCTACAATGAGCAGTTCTTC.

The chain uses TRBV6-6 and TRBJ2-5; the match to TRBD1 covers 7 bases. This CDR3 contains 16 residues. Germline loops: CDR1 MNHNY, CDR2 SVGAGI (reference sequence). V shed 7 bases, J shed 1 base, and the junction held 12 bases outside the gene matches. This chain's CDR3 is CASNELGDRAQETQYF. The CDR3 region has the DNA TGTGCCAGCAACGAGCTCGGAGACAGGGCCCAAGAGACCCAGTACTTC.

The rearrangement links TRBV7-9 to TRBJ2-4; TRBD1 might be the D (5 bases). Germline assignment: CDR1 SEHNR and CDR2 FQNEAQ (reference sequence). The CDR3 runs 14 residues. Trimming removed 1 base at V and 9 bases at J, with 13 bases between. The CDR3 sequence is CASSLGQGWAIQYF. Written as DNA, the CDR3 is TGTGCCAGCAGCTTAGGTCAGGGTTGGGCCATTCAGTACTTC.

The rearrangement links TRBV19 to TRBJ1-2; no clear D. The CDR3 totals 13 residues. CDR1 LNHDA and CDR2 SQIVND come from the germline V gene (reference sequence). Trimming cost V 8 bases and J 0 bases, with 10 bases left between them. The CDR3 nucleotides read TGTGCCAGTTCGACATCCCCTAACTATGGCTACACCTTC. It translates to CASSTSPNYGYTF.

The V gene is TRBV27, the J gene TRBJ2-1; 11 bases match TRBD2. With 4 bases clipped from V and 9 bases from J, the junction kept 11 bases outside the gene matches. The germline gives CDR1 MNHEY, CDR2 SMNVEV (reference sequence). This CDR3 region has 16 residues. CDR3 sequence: CASSSAVAGGRGEQFF. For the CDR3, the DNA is TGTGCCAGCAGTTCTGCAGTAGCGGGAGGGCGAGGTGAGCAGTTCTTC.

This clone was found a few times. The CDR3 DNA reads TGTGCCAGCAGTGCTGCAGGGGGAGGAAATCAGCCCCAGCATTTT. This sequence encodes CASSAAGGGNQPQHF. This chain connects TRBV27 to TRBJ1-5; 7 bases agree with TRBD1. The J segment lost 4 bases and the V segment lost 5 bases, leaving 8 bases of the junction unmatched. The CDR3 spans 15 residues. From germline, CDR1 is MNHEY and CDR2 SMNVEV (reference sequence).

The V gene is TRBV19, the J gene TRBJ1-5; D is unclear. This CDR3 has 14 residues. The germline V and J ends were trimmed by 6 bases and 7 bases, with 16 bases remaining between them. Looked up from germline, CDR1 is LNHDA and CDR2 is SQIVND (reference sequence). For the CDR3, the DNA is TGTGCCAGTAGCAAAACCGGTGGCGGGCAGCCCCAGCATTTT. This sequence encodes CASSKTGGGQPQHF.

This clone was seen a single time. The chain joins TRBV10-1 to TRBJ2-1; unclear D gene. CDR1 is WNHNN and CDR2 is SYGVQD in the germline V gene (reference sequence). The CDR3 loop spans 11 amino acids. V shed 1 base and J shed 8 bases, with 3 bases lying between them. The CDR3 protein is CASSEWDEQFF. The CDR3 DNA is TGCGCCAGCAGTGAGTGGGATGAGCAGTTCTTC.

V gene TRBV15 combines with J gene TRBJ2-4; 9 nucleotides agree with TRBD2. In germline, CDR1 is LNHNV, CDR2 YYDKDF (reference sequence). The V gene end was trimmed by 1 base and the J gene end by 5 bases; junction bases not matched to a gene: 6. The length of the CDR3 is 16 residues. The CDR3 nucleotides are TGTGCCACCAGCAGAGGTAGCGGGAGTTCAGAAAACATTCAGTACTTC. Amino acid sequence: CATSRGSGSSENIQYF.

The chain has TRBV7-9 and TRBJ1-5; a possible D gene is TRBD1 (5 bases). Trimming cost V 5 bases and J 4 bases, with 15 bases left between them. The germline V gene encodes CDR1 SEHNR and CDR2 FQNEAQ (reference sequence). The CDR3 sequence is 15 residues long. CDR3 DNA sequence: TGTGCCAGCAGCCCGGATAGGGGAAAGAATCAGCCCCAGCATTTT. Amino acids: CASSPDRGKNQPQHF.

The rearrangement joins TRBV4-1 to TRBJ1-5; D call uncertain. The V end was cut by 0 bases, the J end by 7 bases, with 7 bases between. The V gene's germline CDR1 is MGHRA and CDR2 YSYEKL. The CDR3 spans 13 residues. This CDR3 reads CASSQDEQQPQHF. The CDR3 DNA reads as TGCGCCAGCAGCCAAGACGAGCAGCAGCCCCAGCATTTT.

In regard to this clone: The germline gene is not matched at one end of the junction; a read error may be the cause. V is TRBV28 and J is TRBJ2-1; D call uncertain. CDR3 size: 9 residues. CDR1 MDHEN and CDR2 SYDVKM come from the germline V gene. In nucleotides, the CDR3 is TGTGCCAGCAGTAGACCACATCTCTTC. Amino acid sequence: CASSRPHLF.

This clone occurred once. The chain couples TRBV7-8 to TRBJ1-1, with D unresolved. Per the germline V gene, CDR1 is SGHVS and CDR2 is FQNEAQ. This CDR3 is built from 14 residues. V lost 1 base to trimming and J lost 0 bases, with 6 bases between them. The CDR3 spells CASSLEPLNTEAFF. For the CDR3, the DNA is TGTGCCAGCAGCTTAGAGCCCCTGAACACTGAAGCTTTCTTT.

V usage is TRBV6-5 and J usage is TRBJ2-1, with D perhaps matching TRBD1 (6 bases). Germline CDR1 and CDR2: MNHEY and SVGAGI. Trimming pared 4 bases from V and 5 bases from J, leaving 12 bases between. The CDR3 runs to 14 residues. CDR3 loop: CASSLQGQHNEQFF. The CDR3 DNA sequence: TGTGCCAGCAGTTTACAGGGCCAGCACAATGAGCAGTTCTTC.